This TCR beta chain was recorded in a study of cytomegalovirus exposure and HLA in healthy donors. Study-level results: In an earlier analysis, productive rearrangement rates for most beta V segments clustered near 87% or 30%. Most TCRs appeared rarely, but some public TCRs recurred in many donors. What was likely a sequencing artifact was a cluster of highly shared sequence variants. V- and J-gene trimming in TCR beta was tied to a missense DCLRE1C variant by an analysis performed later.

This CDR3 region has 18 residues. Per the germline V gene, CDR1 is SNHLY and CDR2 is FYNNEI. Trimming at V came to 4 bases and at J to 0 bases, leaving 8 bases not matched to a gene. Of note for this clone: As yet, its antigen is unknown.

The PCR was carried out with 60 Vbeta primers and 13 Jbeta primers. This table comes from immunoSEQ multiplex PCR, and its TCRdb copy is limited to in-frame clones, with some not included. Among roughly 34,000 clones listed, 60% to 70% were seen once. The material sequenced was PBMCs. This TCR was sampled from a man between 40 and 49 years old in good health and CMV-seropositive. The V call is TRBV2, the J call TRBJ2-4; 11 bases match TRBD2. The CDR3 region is CASSAPGLAVLAKNIQYF. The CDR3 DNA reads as TGTGCCAGCAGTGCGCCGGGACTAGCGGTTCTAGCCAAAAACATTCAGTACTTC.